A single sample is the source of the 28 T cell receptor beta chains below, sequenced in a study of blood T cell repertoires in COVID-19. Method: immunoSEQ multiplex PCR; TCRdb's copy keeps in-frame clones and lacks some. The sample consists of roughly 180,000 clones, less than 85% of them appearing once. Source material: PBMCs or T cells enriched from blood (not recorded which). The receptors here all came from a man in his fifties or sixties who had recovered from COVID-19.

The chain combines TRBV5-4 with TRBJ1-2, with no clear D. This CDR3 is built from 15 residues. Germline V lookup: CDR1 SGHNT, CDR2 YYREEE (reference sequence). Trimming took 0 bases from V and 0 from J, leaving 9 bases between them. The CDR3 protein is CASSLGSGANYGYTF. The CDR3 nucleotides read TGTGCCAGCAGCTTGGGGTCGGGAGCTAACTATGGCTACACCTTC.

J is TRBJ1-5 and V is TRBV2; 9 bases line up with TRBD1. Trimming at V came to 8 bases and at J to 3 bases, leaving 2 bases not matched to a gene. The germline CDR1 and CDR2 sequences are SNHLY and FYNNEI. The CDR3 loop spans 13 amino acids. The CDR3 coding sequence is TGTGCCAGCCGGGACAGGGCCAATCAGCCCCAGCATTTT. Translating gives CASRDRANQPQHF.

The gene calls are TRBV3-1 (or the pseudogene TRBV3-2) and TRBJ2-2; 14 nucleotides line up with TRBD2. The CDR3 is made up of 18 amino acids. Trimming removed 3 bases from V and 1 base from J; junction bases left unmatched: 4. The germline V gene encodes CDR1 LGHDT and CDR2 YNNKEL (reference sequence). CDR3 DNA sequence: TGTGCCAGCAGCCACCCAGGGACTAGCGGGAGGAACACCGGGGAGCTGTTTTTT. Protein product: CASSHPGTSGRNTGELFF.

The genes are TRBV6-2 or TRBV6-3 and TRBJ1-5, with TRBD1 identical over 8 bases. The trim removed 6 bases at V and 2 bases at J, leaving 12 bases unmatched. This CDR3 spans 17 amino acids. The germline V gene has CDR1 MNHEY and CDR2 SVGEGT. The CDR3 is CASSQDRVERGNQPQHF. The CDR3 nucleotides are TGTGCCAGCAGCCAGGACAGGGTGGAGCGGGGCAATCAGCCCCAGCATTTT.

The genes are TRBV3-1 (or the pseudogene TRBV3-2) and TRBJ2-1; 15 bases line up with TRBD2. Germline V gene lookup returns CDR1 LGHDT and CDR2 YNNKEL (reference sequence). J gave up 6 bases and V 5 bases, and 5 bases lay outside the gene matches. CDR3 size: 16 residues. DNA of the CDR3: TGTGCCAGCAGCTCTCGGACTAGCGGGGGGGGCAATGAGCAGTTCTTC. Protein sequence: CASSSRTSGGGNEQFF.

This clone was picked up a small number of times. This chain's CDR3 is CATSRGTGGGNQPQHF. The CDR3 DNA follows: TGTGCCACCAGCAGAGGTACGGGGGGAGGCAATCAGCCCCAGCATTTT. This chain links TRBV15 with TRBJ1-5; TRBD1 is a possible D gene (5 bases). Germline values: CDR1 LNHNV, CDR2 YYDKDF (reference sequence). V was clipped by 1 base and J by 2 bases, with 12 bases between them. CDR3 length equals 16 residues.

CDR3 amino acids: CASSLVGAAYNEQFF. The CDR3 DNA is TGTGCCAGCAGCTTAGTGGGGGCGGCGTACAATGAGCAGTTCTTC. The chain is built from TRBV11-2 and TRBJ2-1, with D tentatively TRBD1 (6 bases). CDR1 and CDR2 (germline): SGHAT, FQNNGV. The CDR3 runs 15 residues. Trimming cost V 1 base and J 4 bases, with 11 bases left between them.

The V call is TRBV10-3, the J call TRBJ1-2, with no clear D. The CDR3 has 16 residues. In germline, CDR1 is ENHRY, CDR2 SYGVKD. V was cut by 0 bases and J by 3 bases, with 14 bases left in between. The CDR3 coding sequence is TGTGCCATCAGTGAGTCTTCCGCTGCGGTGTACTATGGCTACACCTTC. Its protein product is CAISESSAAVYYGYTF.

The gene calls are TRBV29-1 and TRBJ1-1; D possibly corresponds to TRBD1 (5 bases). The V gene's germline CDR1 is SQVTM and CDR2 ANQGSEA. The CDR3 runs 13 residues. Trimming took 1 base from V and 3 from J, leaving 9 bases between them. The CDR3 loop is CSVEGTFDTEAFF. The CDR3 DNA reads TGCAGCGTTGAAGGGACATTTGACACTGAAGCTTTCTTT.

In this sample, this clone turned up a few times. The CDR3 region is CASSAPGTKNEKLFF. CDR3 bases: TGTGCCAGCAGCGCCCCAGGGACTAAAAATGAAAAACTGTTTTTT. The rearrangement joins TRBV5-6 to TRBJ1-4, with a possible D match to TRBD1 (5 bases). The CDR3 is made up of 15 amino acids. V lost 4 bases, J lost 5 bases, and 15 bases lay in between. Germline assignment: CDR1 SGHDT and CDR2 YYEEEE. Complete variable domain (other parts from reference TRBV5-6 and TRBJ1-4): DAGVTQSPTHLIKTRGQQVTLRCSPKSGHDTVSWYQQALGQGPQFIFQYYEEEERQRGNFPDRFSGHQFPNYSSELNVNALLLGDSALYLCASSAPGTKNEKLFFGSGTQLSVL.

The chain links TRBV30 to TRBJ1-2; D may be TRBD1 (5 bases). The CDR3 is 12 amino acids. V gave up 3 bases and J gave up 7 bases, with 12 bases separating them. Germline V gene lookup returns CDR1 GTSNPN and CDR2 SVGIG (reference sequence). In DNA form, the CDR3 reads TGTGCCTGGAGCCCGGGGGTGGGTGGCTACACCTTC. This encodes CAWSPGVGGYTF.

The genes are TRBV28 and TRBJ2-1; maybe TRBD1 (6 bases). Trimming took off 2 bases at V and 3 bases at J, with 11 bases between the two ends. Germline loops: CDR1 MDHEN, CDR2 SYDVKM. The CDR3 consists of 15 residues. CDR3 residues: CASSLGGQDYNEQFF. Written as DNA, the CDR3 is TGTGCCAGCAGTTTAGGGGGCCAGGACTACAATGAGCAGTTCTTC.

The chain employs TRBV6-1 and TRBJ1-2; the D is unclear. V was trimmed by 5 bases and J by 0 bases, leaving 13 bases between them. This CDR3 contains 15 residues. The germline CDR1 and CDR2 sequences are MNHNS and SASEGT. In nucleotides, the CDR3 is TGTGCCAGCAGTCAGACCGGACTAGCTAACTATGGCTACACCTTC. The encoded protein is CASSQTGLANYGYTF.

This clone has just one count. The chain recombines TRBV2 with TRBJ2-7, with 7 bases aligning to TRBD1. This CDR3 is built from 14 residues. Per the germline V gene, CDR1 is SNHLY and CDR2 is FYNNEI. The trim removed 7 bases at V and 3 bases at J, leaving 9 bases unmatched. The CDR3 DNA follows: TGTGCCAGCAAAGGGATAGGGGGCGGCTACGAGCAGTACTTC. Residues: CASKGIGGGYEQYF.

This chain connects TRBV6-5 to TRBJ1-3; a possible D gene is TRBD1 (6 bases). The CDR3 sequence is 13 residues long. Germline values: CDR1 MNHEY, CDR2 SVGAGI. Trimming removed 9 bases at V and 8 bases at J, with 17 bases between. The CDR3 is CASRQDPQYTIYF. CDR3 in DNA: TGTGCCAGTAGACAGGACCCACAATACACCATATATTTT.

The chain combines TRBV5-1 with TRBJ2-1, with TRBD2 matching over 13 bases. The V gene's germline CDR1 is SGHRS and CDR2 YFSETQ. The length of the CDR3 is 19 residues. J lost 3 bases, V lost 0 bases, and 9 bases had no gene match. In DNA, the CDR3 is TGCGCCAGCAGCTTGGAACTAGCGGGAGGGCGGGGGTACTACAATGAGCAGTTCTTC. Its protein product is CASSLELAGGRGYYNEQFF.

The CDR3 sequence is CASTAWGDSPLHF. CDR3 bases: TGTGCCAGCACGGCCTGGGGCGATTCACCCCTCCACTTT. The gene calls are TRBV28 and TRBJ1-6; tentative D call: TRBD1 (5 bases). Germline values: CDR1 MDHEN, CDR2 SYDVKM. The CDR3 length is 13 residues. Trimming took 7 bases from V and 8 from J, leaving 12 bases between them.

The J gene is TRBJ2-2, the V gene TRBV28; 8 bases fit TRBD1. Germline V lookup: CDR1 MDHEN, CDR2 SYDVKM. V shed 6 bases, J shed 3 bases, and the junction held 0 bases outside the gene matches. This CDR3 has 13 amino acids. The CDR3 DNA reads as TGTGCCAGCAGACAGGGGGACACCGGGGAGCTGTTTTTT. This sequence encodes CASRQGDTGELFF.

In this sample, this clone turned up a few times. V and J are TRBV5-6 and TRBJ1-2; D may be TRBD1 (6 bases). The CDR3 has 16 amino acids. Per the germline V gene, CDR1 is SGHDT and CDR2 is YYEEEE. V dropped 4 bases and J dropped 0 bases, with 16 bases sitting between them. The CDR3 DNA reads TGTGCCAGCAGCCCTAAGGACAGATGGCCTAACTATGGCTACACCTTC. It encodes CASSPKDRWPNYGYTF.

The genes are TRBV7-3 and TRBJ2-2, with a possible D match to TRBD2 (7 bases). The germline CDR1 and CDR2 sequences are SGHTA and FQGTGA. The CDR3 has 16 residues. The germline V and J ends were trimmed by 3 bases and 3 bases, with 14 bases remaining between them. The CDR3 DNA sequence: TGTGCCAGCAGCTTCCCCGGGGGGCTGGACACCGGGGAGCTGTTTTTT. Translation: CASSFPGGLDTGELFF.

The chain employs TRBV2 and TRBJ2-1; 8 nucleotides align to TRBD1. This CDR3 region has 14 residues. With V trimmed by 5 bases and J by 9 bases, 9 bases remained unmatched. Germline loops: CDR1 SNHLY, CDR2 FYNNEI. The CDR3 sequence: CASSWRQGISEQFF. Here the CDR3 DNA reads TGTGCCAGCAGTTGGCGACAGGGGATCAGTGAGCAGTTCTTC.

This chain uses TRBV27 with TRBJ1-1; weak D call: TRBD1 (6 bases). CDR1 and CDR2 from the germline V gene are MNHEY and SMNVEV (reference sequence). Trimming stripped 2 bases from V and 7 bases from J, with 8 bases between. The CDR3 covers 12 residues. CDR3 residues: CASSLRGSEAFF. CDR3 DNA sequence: TGTGCCAGCAGTTTAAGGGGGAGTGAAGCTTTCTTT.

The rearrangement joins TRBV18 to TRBJ2-1; the D is unclear. This CDR3 has 15 residues. Trimming removed 1 base from V and 4 bases from J, with 11 bases in between. The germline V gene has CDR1 KGHSH and CDR2 LQKENI. CDR3 in DNA: TGTGCCAGCTCACCACGCGGTTCCCCTTACAATGAGCAGTTCTTC. It is translated as CASSPRGSPYNEQFF.

This clone was observed at least ten times. The rearrangement joins TRBV19 to TRBJ2-2; D is undetermined. In germline, CDR1 is LNHDA, CDR2 SQIVND (reference sequence). CDR3 size: 14 residues. V lost 3 bases, J lost 1 base, and 6 bases lay in between. CDR3 amino acids: CASSIWQNTGELFF. The CDR3 DNA reads TGTGCCAGTAGTATCTGGCAGAACACCGGGGAGCTGTTTTTT.

The J gene is TRBJ1-6, the V gene TRBV5-1; 10 bases agree with TRBD1. Germline V gene sequence: CDR1 SGHRS, CDR2 YFSETQ. Trimming cost V 4 bases and J 3 bases; bases outside gene matches: 4. The CDR3 covers 16 residues. CDR3: CASSHGTGDYNSPLHF. CDR3 DNA: TGCGCCAGCAGCCACGGGACAGGGGACTATAATTCACCCCTCCACTTT.

V is TRBV19 and J is TRBJ2-7; D unclear. This CDR3 is 14 amino acids long. V lost 5 bases and J lost 6, with 17 bases in between. The germline gives CDR1 LNHDA, CDR2 SQIVND (reference sequence). CDR3 DNA sequence: TGTGCCAGTAGTTGGTCACCCCGAGCCGGCGAGCAGTACTTC. Translated, it gives CASSWSPRAGEQYF.

This clone was counted only a few times. The chain is built from TRBV18 and TRBJ1-6, with a weak D call TRBD1 (5 bases). The germline gives CDR1 KGHSH, CDR2 LQKENI. The CDR3 is 15 residues long. The V and J ends lost 1 base and 6 bases respectively, with 10 bases between them. The DNA for the CDR3 is TGTGCCAGCTCACCACTTCAGGGATCTAATTCACCCCTCCACTTT. It codes for CASSPLQGSNSPLHF.

This clone is a singleton in its sample. This chain uses TRBV3-1 (or the pseudogene TRBV3-2) with TRBJ2-7; possibly TRBD2 for D (6 bases). The CDR3 length is 16 residues. Per germline, CDR1 LGHDT and CDR2 YNNKEL (reference sequence). V was trimmed by 6 bases and J by 0 bases, leaving 18 bases between them. The CDR3 protein is CASSRKRVASSYEQYF. As DNA, the CDR3 is TGTGCCAGCAGTCGAAAGCGGGTCGCGAGCTCCTACGAGCAGTACTTC.